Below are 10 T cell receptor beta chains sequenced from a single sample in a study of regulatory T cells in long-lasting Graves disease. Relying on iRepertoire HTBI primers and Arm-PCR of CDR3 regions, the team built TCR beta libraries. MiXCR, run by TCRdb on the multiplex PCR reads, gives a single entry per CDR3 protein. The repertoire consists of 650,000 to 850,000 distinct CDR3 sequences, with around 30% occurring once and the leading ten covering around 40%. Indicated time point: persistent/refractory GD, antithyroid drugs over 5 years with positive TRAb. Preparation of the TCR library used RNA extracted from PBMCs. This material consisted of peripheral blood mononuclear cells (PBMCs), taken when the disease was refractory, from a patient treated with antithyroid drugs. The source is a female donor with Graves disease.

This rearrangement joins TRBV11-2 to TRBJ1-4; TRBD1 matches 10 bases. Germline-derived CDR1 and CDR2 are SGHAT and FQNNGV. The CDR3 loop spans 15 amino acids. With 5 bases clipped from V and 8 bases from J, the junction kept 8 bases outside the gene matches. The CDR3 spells CASSPRTGGKEKLFF. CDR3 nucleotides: TGTGCCAGCAGCCCGAGGACAGGGGGAAAAGAAAAACTGTTTTTT.

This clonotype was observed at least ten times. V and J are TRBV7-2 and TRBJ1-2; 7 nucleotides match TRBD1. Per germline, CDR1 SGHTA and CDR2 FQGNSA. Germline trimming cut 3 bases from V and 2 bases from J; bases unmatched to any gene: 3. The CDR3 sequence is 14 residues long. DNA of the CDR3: TGTGCCAGCAGCTTGGGACAGACCAACTATGGCTACACCTTC. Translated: CASSLGQTNYGYTF.

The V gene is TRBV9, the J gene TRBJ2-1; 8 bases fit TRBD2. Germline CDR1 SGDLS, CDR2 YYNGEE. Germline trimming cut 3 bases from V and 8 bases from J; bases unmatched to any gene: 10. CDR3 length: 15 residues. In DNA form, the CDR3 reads TGTGCCAGCAGCGGTAGCGGGATCTCTAGGGATGAGCAGTTCTTC. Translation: CASSGSGISRDEQFF.

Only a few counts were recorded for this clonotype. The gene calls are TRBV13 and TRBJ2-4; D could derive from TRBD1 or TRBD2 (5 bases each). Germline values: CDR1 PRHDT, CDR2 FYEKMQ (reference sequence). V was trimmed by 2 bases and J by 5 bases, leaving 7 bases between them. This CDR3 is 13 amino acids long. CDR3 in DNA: TGTGCCAGCAGCTTAAGGGACCAAAACATTCAGTACTTC. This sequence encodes CASSLRDQNIQYF. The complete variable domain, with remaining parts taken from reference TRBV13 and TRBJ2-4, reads AAGVIQSPRHLIKEKRETATLKCYPIPRHDTVYWYQQGPGQDPQFLISFYEKMQSDKGSIPDRFSAQQFSDYHSELNMSSLELGDSALYFCASSLRDQNIQYFGAGTRLSVL.

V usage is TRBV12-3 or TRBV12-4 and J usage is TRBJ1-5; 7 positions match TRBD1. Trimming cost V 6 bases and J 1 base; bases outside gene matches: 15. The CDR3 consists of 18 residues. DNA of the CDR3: TGTGCCAGCAGCTTGTGGACCCAGACAGGGAACAGCAATCAGCCCCAGCATTTT. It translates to CASSLWTQTGNSNQPQHF.

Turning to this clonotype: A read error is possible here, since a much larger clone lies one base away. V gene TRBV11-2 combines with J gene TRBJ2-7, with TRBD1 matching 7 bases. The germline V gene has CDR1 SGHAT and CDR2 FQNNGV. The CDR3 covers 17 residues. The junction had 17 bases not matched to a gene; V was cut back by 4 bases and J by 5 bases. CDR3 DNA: TGTGCCAGCAGCTCCGACTCGGGGCAGGGGGTCTGGCACGAGCAGTACTTC. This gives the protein CASSSDSGQGVWHEQYF.

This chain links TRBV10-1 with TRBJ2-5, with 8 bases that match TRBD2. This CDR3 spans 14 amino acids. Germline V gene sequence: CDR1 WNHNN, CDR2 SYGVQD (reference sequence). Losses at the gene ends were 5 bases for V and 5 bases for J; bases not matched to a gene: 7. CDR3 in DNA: TGCGCCAGCAGTCCGGGGGGGGGCTCGGAGACCCAGTACTTC. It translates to CASSPGGGSETQYF.

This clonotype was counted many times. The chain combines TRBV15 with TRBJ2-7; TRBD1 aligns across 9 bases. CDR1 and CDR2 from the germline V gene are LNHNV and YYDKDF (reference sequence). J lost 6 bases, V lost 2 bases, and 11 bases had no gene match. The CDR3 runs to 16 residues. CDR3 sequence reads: CATSRTAGTGFGEQYF. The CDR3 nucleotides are TGTGCCACCAGCAGAACCGCCGGGACAGGGTTTGGCGAGCAGTACTTC.

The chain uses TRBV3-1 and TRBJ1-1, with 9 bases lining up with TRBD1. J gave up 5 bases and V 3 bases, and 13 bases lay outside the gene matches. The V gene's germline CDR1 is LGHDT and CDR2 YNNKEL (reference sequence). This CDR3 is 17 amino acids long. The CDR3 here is CASSQTKAGTGRTEAFF. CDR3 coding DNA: TGTGCCAGCAGCCAGACAAAAGCCGGGACAGGGAGGACTGAAGCTTTCTTT.

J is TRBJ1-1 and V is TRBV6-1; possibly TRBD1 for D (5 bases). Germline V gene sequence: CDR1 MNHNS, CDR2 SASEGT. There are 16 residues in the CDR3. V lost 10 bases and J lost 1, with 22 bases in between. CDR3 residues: CATAPTAGTPNTEAFF. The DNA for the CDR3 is TGTGCCACCGCACCAACCGCCGGGACTCCGAACACTGAAGCTTTCTTT.